The 26 T cell receptor beta chains below all came from one sample that was sequenced in a study of shared clonotypes between healthy human individuals. Terminally differentiated effector memory CD45RA+ cells were excluded by CCR7 positive selection of CD45RO-negative cells. Using immunoSEQ multiplex PCR, the repertoire was profiled, and TCRdb retains in-frame clones only, with some absent. The repertoire holds millions of clones, with less than 95% as singletons. Source material: naive CD8+ T cells sorted from blood. These receptors came from a man aged 18 to 30 in good health.

The chain uses TRBV28 and TRBJ2-3; perhaps TRBD2 as D (5 bases). CDR3 length: 18 residues. Germline lookup yields CDR1 MDHEN and CDR2 SYDVKM. V gave up 5 bases and J gave up 2 bases, with 23 bases separating them. The CDR3 sequence is CASSPSIFVEAYTDTQYF. The CDR3 nucleotides read TGTGCCAGCAGTCCGAGTATTTTCGTGGAGGCGTACACAGATACGCAGTATTTT.

This rearrangement joins TRBV7-3 to TRBJ2-3, with 7 bases fitting TRBD2. Germline loops: CDR1 SGHTA, CDR2 FQGTGA. There are 15 residues in the CDR3. Trimming took 1 base from V and 1 from J; bases not matched to a gene: 2. CDR3 sequence (DNA): TGTGCCAGCAGCTTAAGGGGGGGTGGCACAGATACGCAGTATTTT. Translation: CASSLRGGGTDTQYF.

This clone was detected once. V gene TRBV13 combines with J gene TRBJ2-7, with no clear D. The CDR3 is 14 amino acids. Germline-derived CDR1 and CDR2 are PRHDT and FYEKMQ (reference sequence). V was shortened by 2 bases and J by 2 bases, with 10 bases between the two germline ends. CDR3 nucleotides: TGTGCCAGCAGCTTATACCACAGCCCCTACGAGCAGTACTTC. As protein: CASSLYHSPYEQYF.

This clone was counted once. The chain is built from TRBV7-9 and TRBJ2-7, with D possibly being TRBD2 (6 bases). The V end was cut by 5 bases, the J end by 4 bases, with 18 bases between. Looked up from germline, CDR1 is SEHNR and CDR2 is FQNEAQ (reference sequence). CDR3 length equals 15 residues. In DNA form, the CDR3 reads TGTGCCAGCAGCGAAAGCGCGGGGCGGGGTTACGAGCAGTACTTC. Translation: CASSESAGRGYEQYF.

This clone was observed a single time. The rearrangement joins TRBV19 to TRBJ2-5, with TRBD2 matching over 8 bases. CDR3 length: 13 amino acids. Per the germline V gene, CDR1 is LNHDA and CDR2 is SQIVND (reference sequence). V shed 5 bases and J 5 bases; nucleotides not matched to a gene: 4. In nucleotides, the CDR3 is TGTGCCAGTAGTCGGACTAGCTTGGAGACCCAGTACTTC. Its translation is CASSRTSLETQYF.

The J gene is TRBJ1-6, the V gene TRBV5-4; D is unclear. The V end lost 0 bases, the J end lost 7 bases, and 17 bases lay between the germline ends. CDR3 length: 17 amino acids. The germline gives CDR1 SGHNT, CDR2 YYREEE (reference sequence). The CDR3 region is CASSLGGGRQENSPLHF. The DNA of the CDR3 is TGTGCCAGCAGCTTGGGCGGAGGGCGGCAGGAAAATTCACCCCTCCACTTT.

The chain uses TRBV9 and TRBJ1-1; 9 nucleotides agree with TRBD1. The CDR3 spans 15 residues. Trimming cost V 4 bases and J 4 bases; bases outside gene matches: 8. Looked up from germline, CDR1 is SGDLS and CDR2 is YYNGEE. The DNA of the CDR3 is TGTGCCAGCAGCCCCAGTGGGACAGGGAGCACTGAAGCTTTCTTT. Its protein product is CASSPSGTGSTEAFF.

This chain connects TRBV5-6 to TRBJ2-3; 7 bases match TRBD2. J lost 1 base, V lost 1 base, and 0 bases had no gene match. CDR1 and CDR2 (germline): SGHDT, YYEEEE. The CDR3 covers 14 residues. The CDR3 protein is CASSLSGGTDTQYF. CDR3 coding DNA: TGTGCCAGCAGCTTGAGCGGGGGCACAGATACGCAGTATTTT. The full variable domain, its missing parts supplied by reference TRBV5-6 and TRBJ2-3, is DAGVTQSPTHLIKTRGQQVTLRCSPKSGHDTVSWYQQALGQGPQFIFQYYEEEERQRGNFPDRFSGHQFPNYSSELNVNALLLGDSALYLCASSLSGGTDTQYFGPGTRLTVL.

The chain links TRBV27 to TRBJ1-4; no clear D. Germline CDR1 MNHEY, CDR2 SMNVEV (reference sequence). Trimming took 7 bases from V and 8 from J, leaving 11 bases between them. The CDR3 length is 12 residues. CDR3 sequence (DNA): TGTGCCAGCACCCCGGGCGGGGAAAAACTGTTTTTT. Protein product: CASTPGGEKLFF.

The chain uses TRBV5-1 and TRBJ1-1; D not resolved. CDR3 length: 13 amino acids. Trimming shortened V by 5 bases and J by 1 base, and 9 bases separated the two germline ends. The germline V gene encodes CDR1 SGHRS and CDR2 YFSETQ. This CDR3 reads CASSVGWNTEAFF. In DNA form, the CDR3 reads TGCGCCAGCAGTGTGGGTTGGAACACTGAAGCTTTCTTT.

The chain joins TRBV13 to TRBJ2-1, with 11 bases matching TRBD2. Losses at the gene ends were 7 bases for V and 9 bases for J; bases not matched to a gene: 11. Germline V gene sequence: CDR1 PRHDT, CDR2 FYEKMQ (reference sequence). The CDR3 is made up of 15 amino acids. The CDR3 nucleotides are TGTGCCAGCACCTTCGGGACTAGCGGTATCTCTGAGCAGTTCTTC. Translated: CASTFGTSGISEQFF.

CDR3 amino acids: CASSQEEETATEAFF. The CDR3 nucleotides are TGCGCCAGCAGCCAAGAAGAGGAAACCGCCACTGAAGCTTTCTTT. The V and J genes are TRBV4-3 and TRBJ1-1; D remains unclear. Trimming took off 0 bases at V and 4 bases at J, with 12 bases between the two ends. Germline V gives CDR1 LGHNA, CDR2 YSLEER. The CDR3 runs to 15 residues.

This chain connects TRBV25-1 to TRBJ2-7; D ambiguous. V lost 3 bases and J 2 bases, leaving 11 bases between the germline ends. The CDR3 loop spans 14 amino acids. CDR1 is MGHDK and CDR2 is SYGVNS in the germline V gene. Written as DNA, the CDR3 is TGTGCCAGCAGTGACCCGGACGCGACCTACGAGCAGTACTTC. Its protein product is CASSDPDATYEQYF.

The chain uses TRBV29-1 and TRBJ1-1; D gene uncertain. Germline CDR1 SQVTM, CDR2 ANQGSEA. Trimming took 0 bases from V and 4 from J, leaving 9 bases between them. The CDR3 length is 13 residues. In nucleotides, the CDR3 is TGCAGCGTTGAAGAGGGGTGGGCCACTGAAGCTTTCTTT. Amino acid sequence: CSVEEGWATEAFF. The entire variable domain, with the rest obtained from reference TRBV29-1 and TRBJ1-1, is as follows: SAVISQKPSRDICQRGTSLTIQCQVDSQVTMMFWYRQQPGQSLTLIATANQGSEATYESGFVIDKFPISRPNLTFSTLTVSNMSPEDSSIYLCSVEEGWATEAFFGQGTRLTVV.

The chain couples TRBV5-5 to TRBJ2-7; a weak D match, TRBD1 (6 bases). The CDR3 length is 14 residues. The germline V gene has CDR1 SGHKS and CDR2 YYEKEE (reference sequence). V was trimmed by 4 bases and J by 0 bases, leaving 11 bases between them. The CDR3 is CASSPVRGSYEQYF. CDR3 DNA sequence: TGTGCCAGCAGCCCCGTCAGGGGCTCCTACGAGCAGTACTTC.

The chain couples TRBV4-1 to TRBJ2-7, with D perhaps assigned TRBD1 or TRBD2 (6 bases each). V lost 3 bases to trimming and J lost 4 bases, with 10 bases between them. The CDR3 sequence is 13 residues long. Germline CDR1 MGHRA, CDR2 YSYEKL. CDR3 sequence reads: CASSQGGKYEQYF. CDR3 nucleotides: TGCGCCAGCAGCCAGGGGGGCAAGTACGAGCAGTACTTC.

For the CDR3, the DNA is TGCGCCAGCAGCCAAAAGATCACAGGGAAAAATGAGCAGTTCTTC. It translates to CASSQKITGKNEQFF. This sequence joins TRBV4-1 and TRBJ2-1; possibly TRBD1 for D (6 bases). The V gene lost 2 bases and the J gene lost 7 bases, with 15 bases spanning the gap. Germline CDR1 reads MGHRA; CDR2 reads YSYEKL. The CDR3 covers 15 residues.

Comment on this clone: This same CDR3 is encoded by further DNA sequences in the sample. The chain combines TRBV27 with TRBJ2-2; a weak D match, TRBD1 (6 bases). This CDR3 spans 15 amino acids. Trimming cost V 6 bases and J 0 bases, with 11 bases left between them. Germline assignment: CDR1 MNHEY and CDR2 SMNVEV (reference sequence). In nucleotides, the CDR3 is TGTGCCAGCAGCCCCGGGACATCGAACACCGGGGAGCTGTTTTTT. Its translation is CASSPGTSNTGELFF.

The chain recombines TRBV2 with TRBJ2-1; D may be TRBD2 (5 bases). Germline V gene lookup returns CDR1 SNHLY and CDR2 FYNNEI. Trimming cost V 4 bases and J 5 bases, with 12 bases left between them. This CDR3 is built from 14 residues. The CDR3 coding sequence is TGTGCCAGCAGTGGGACTTCATCACACAATGAGCAGTTCTTC. Residues: CASSGTSSHNEQFF.

This chain joins TRBV25-1 and TRBJ2-3; TRBD1 or TRBD2 may be the D gene (5 bases each). Germline values: CDR1 MGHDK, CDR2 SYGVNS. The CDR3 extends over 13 amino acids. The V end lost 4 bases, the J end lost 8 bases, and 13 bases lay between the germline ends. The DNA for the CDR3 is TGTGCCAGCAGTGGGGGGTGGGGCTCTACGCAGTATTTT. Protein sequence: CASSGGWGSTQYF.

The rearrangement uses TRBV10-3 and TRBJ1-2, with 9 bases aligning to TRBD1. Germline trimming cut 1 base from V and 9 bases from J; bases unmatched to any gene: 6. This CDR3 has 14 amino acids. CDR1 and CDR2 from the germline V gene are ENHRY and SYGVKD. CDR3 in amino acids: CAISEWGTGSSYTF. The CDR3 DNA sequence: TGTGCCATCAGTGAGTGGGGGACAGGGTCGAGCTACACCTTC.

The table lists this clone with a count of one. The same CDR3 arises from other DNA sequences in this sample as well. The chain couples TRBV5-4 to TRBJ2-7; a possible D gene is TRBD1 (5 bases). This CDR3 contains 15 residues. CDR1 and CDR2 (germline): SGHNT, YYREEE (reference sequence). Trimming pared 0 bases from V and 0 bases from J, leaving 10 bases between. The CDR3: CASSLGQGGSYEQYF. The CDR3 nucleotides read TGTGCCAGCAGCTTGGGGCAGGGTGGCTCCTACGAGCAGTACTTC.

The rearrangement links TRBV27 to TRBJ2-1; TRBD2 matches 8 bases. The CDR3 has 15 residues. The germline V gene has CDR1 MNHEY and CDR2 SMNVEV (reference sequence). V lost 4 bases and J lost 2; bases outside the gene matches: 4. This CDR3 reads CASSSSGPTYNEQFF. Written as DNA, the CDR3 is TGTGCCAGCAGTTCTAGCGGGCCAACCTACAATGAGCAGTTCTTC.

The chain employs TRBV19 and TRBJ2-7, with unresolved D. The germline CDR1 and CDR2 sequences are LNHDA and SQIVND (reference sequence). The CDR3 totals 16 residues. The ends were cut back, 2 bases at V and 3 bases at J, with 17 bases in the middle. The CDR3 DNA follows: TGTGCCAGTAGTATAACTAAAGAAGGCCCTCACTACGAGCAGTACTTC. It yields the protein CASSITKEGPHYEQYF.

This chain links TRBV7-2 with TRBJ2-7; 8 bases map to TRBD2. There are 18 residues in the CDR3. In germline, CDR1 is SGHTA, CDR2 FQGNSA. V shed 2 bases, J shed 0 bases, and the junction held 12 bases outside the gene matches. CDR3 sequence reads: CASSLTAPRRGGSYEQYF. DNA of the CDR3: TGTGCCAGCAGCTTAACGGCCCCCCGCCGGGGGGGCTCCTACGAGCAGTACTTC.

The chain joins TRBV6-5 to TRBJ2-7, with D possibly TRBD2 on 6 matching bases. Germline V lookup: CDR1 MNHEY, CDR2 SVGAGI. CDR3 length: 14 residues. With 4 bases removed from V and 3 bases from J, the gap between germline ends came to 13 bases. In DNA form, the CDR3 reads TGTGCCAGCAGTTCCCGGGGTAGCGGCTACGAGCAGTACTTC. Protein product: CASSSRGSGYEQYF.